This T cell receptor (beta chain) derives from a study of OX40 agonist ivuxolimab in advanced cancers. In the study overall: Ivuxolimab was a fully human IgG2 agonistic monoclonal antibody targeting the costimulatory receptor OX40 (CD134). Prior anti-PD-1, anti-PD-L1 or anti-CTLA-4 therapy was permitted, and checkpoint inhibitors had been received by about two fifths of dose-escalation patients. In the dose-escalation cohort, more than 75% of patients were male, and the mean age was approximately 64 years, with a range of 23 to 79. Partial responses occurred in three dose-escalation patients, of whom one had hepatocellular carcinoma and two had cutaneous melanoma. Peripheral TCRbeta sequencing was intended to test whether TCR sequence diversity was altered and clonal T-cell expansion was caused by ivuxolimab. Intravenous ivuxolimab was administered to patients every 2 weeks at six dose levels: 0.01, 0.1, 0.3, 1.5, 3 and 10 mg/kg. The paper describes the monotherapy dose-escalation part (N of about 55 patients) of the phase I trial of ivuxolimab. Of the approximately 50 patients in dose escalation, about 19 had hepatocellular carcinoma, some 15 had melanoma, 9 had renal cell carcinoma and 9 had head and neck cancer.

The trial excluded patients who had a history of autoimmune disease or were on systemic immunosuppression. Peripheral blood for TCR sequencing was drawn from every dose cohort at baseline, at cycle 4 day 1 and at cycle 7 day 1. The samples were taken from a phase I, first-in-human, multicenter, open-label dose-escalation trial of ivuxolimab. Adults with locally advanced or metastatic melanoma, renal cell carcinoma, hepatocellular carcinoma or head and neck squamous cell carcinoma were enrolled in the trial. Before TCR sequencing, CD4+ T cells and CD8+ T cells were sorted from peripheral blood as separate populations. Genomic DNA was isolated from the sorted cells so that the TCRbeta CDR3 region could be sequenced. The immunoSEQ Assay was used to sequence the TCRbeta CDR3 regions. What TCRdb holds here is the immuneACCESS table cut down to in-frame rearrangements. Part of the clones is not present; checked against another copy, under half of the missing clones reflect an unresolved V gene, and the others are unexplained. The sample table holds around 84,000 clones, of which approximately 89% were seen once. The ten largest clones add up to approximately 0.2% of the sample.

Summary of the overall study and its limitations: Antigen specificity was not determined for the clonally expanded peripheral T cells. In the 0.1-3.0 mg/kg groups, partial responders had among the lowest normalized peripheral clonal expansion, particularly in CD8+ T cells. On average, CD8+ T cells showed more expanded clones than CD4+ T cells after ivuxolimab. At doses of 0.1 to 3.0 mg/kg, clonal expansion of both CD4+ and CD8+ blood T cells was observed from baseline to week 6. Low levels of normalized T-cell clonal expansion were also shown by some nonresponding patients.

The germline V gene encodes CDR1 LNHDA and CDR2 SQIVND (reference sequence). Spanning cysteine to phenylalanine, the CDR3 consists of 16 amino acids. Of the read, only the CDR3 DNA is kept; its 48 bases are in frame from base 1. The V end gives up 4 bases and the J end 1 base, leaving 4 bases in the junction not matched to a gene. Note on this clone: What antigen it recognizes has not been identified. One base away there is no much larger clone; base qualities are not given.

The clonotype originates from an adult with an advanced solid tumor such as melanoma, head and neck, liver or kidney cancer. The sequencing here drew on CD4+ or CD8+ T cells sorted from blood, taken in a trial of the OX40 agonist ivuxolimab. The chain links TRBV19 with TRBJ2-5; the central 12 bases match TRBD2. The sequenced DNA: TGTGCCAGTAGTACACTAGCGGGGGGACTCCAAGAGACCCAGTACTTC. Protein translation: CASSTLAGGLQETQYF. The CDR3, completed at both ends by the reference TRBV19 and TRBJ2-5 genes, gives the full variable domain DGGITQSPKYLFRKEGQNVTLSCEQNLNHDAMYWYRQDPGQGLRLIYYSQIVNDFQKGDIAEGYSVSREKKESFPLTVTSAQKNPTAFYLCASSTLAGGLQETQYFGPGTRLLVL.